Below, 10 T cell receptor beta chains from the same sample are listed, as sequenced in a study of identical twins. TCRdb passed the 5' RACE reads through MiXCR, listing each CDR3 protein once. The data show about 190,000 distinct CDR3 sequences, with about 15% seen just once and over 35% held by the top ten. The same sample was also studied in work on T cells expressing NK-cell markers.

Specimen: CD8+ T cells sorted from blood. These receptors were collected from a woman between 18 and 30 years old in good health.

This clonotype turned up a few times. The chain carries TRBV2 and TRBJ2-7; TRBD2 aligns across 7 bases. CDR3 size: 16 residues. CDR1 is SNHLY, CDR2 FYNNEI, per germline. J gave up 4 bases and V 8 bases, and 17 bases lay outside the gene matches. CDR3 coding DNA: TGTGCCAGCGGCTTTTACTCCGGGACGGGACTATACGAGCAGTACTTC. Protein: CASGFYSGTGLYEQYF.

This clonotype was counted at least ten times. As DNA, the CDR3 is TGTGCCAGCAGCTCCCTGGAGCACAATGAGCAGTTCTTC. Translated: CASSSLEHNEQFF. The chain combines TRBV5-6 with TRBJ2-1; D remains ambiguous. Trimming left V 3 bases short and J 5 bases short, with 9 bases between. The CDR3 contains 13 residues. Germline V gene lookup returns CDR1 SGHDT and CDR2 YYEEEE.

This rearrangement joins TRBV12-3 or TRBV12-4 to TRBJ2-7; D possibly corresponds to TRBD2 (6 bases). Trimming stripped 7 bases from V and 4 bases from J, with 14 bases between. The CDR3 contains 13 residues. In DNA form, the CDR3 reads TGTGCCAGCACTTTGGGGGGTGGGTACGAGCAGTACTTC. It codes for CASTLGGGYEQYF.

In this sample, this clonotype turned up a few times. The V call is TRBV9, the J call TRBJ2-1, with 8 bases aligning to TRBD2. CDR3 length: 16 residues. CDR1 SGDLS and CDR2 YYNGEE come from the germline V gene. V shed 4 bases, J shed 7 bases, and the junction held 13 bases outside the gene matches. This CDR3 reads CASSSLAGGLNNEQFF. In DNA form, the CDR3 reads TGTGCCAGCAGCTCCTTGGCGGGGGGTCTTAATAATGAGCAGTTCTTC.

The genes are TRBV3-1 and TRBJ2-1, with 14 bases identical to TRBD2. Germline trimming cut 6 bases from V and 6 bases from J; bases unmatched to any gene: 7. The CDR3 is made up of 16 amino acids. Per the germline V gene, CDR1 is LGHDT and CDR2 is YNNKEL (reference sequence). The CDR3 sequence is CASRTGLAGVVNEQFF. In DNA form, the CDR3 reads TGTGCCAGCAGAACGGGACTAGCGGGAGTAGTCAATGAGCAGTTCTTC.

The V gene is TRBV5-5, the J gene TRBJ2-2; the match to TRBD1 covers 8 bases. The CDR3 sequence is 16 residues long. V trimming: 3 bases; J trimming: 3 bases; junction bases outside the gene matches: 7. Germline V CDR1 and CDR2: SGHKS, YYEKEE (reference sequence). The CDR3, as DNA: TGTGCCAGCAGCTCGGGGCAGGGGGCTTACACCGGGGAGCTGTTTTTT. Encoded protein: CASSSGQGAYTGELFF.

The chain recombines TRBV6-2 or TRBV6-3 with TRBJ1-5; D gene uncertain. The V gene's germline CDR1 is MNHEY and CDR2 SVGEGT. The CDR3 has 16 amino acids. V was shortened by 6 bases and J by 2 bases, with 17 bases between the two germline ends. CDR3 protein: CASSRLRAGGNQPQHF. The DNA for the CDR3 is TGTGCCAGCAGCCGATTGAGGGCCGGGGGCAATCAGCCCCAGCATTTT.

The chain recombines TRBV7-9 with TRBJ2-7, with a tentative D call TRBD1 (6 bases). Trimming left V 5 bases short and J 7 bases short, with 24 bases between. The CDR3 sequence is 16 residues long. CDR1 is SEHNR and CDR2 is FQNEAQ in the germline V gene (reference sequence). The CDR3 region is CASSPMVGTMKREQYF. Here the CDR3 DNA reads TGTGCCAGCAGCCCCATGGTCGGGACAATGAAGAGGGAGCAGTACTTC.

The chain links TRBV5-1 to TRBJ2-2, with D possibly TRBD2 on 6 matching bases. The CDR3 spans 15 residues. CDR1 is SGHRS, CDR2 YFSETQ, per germline. V gave up 4 bases and J gave up 6 bases, with 16 bases separating them. CDR3 amino acids: CASSHKDYLSGELFF. The DNA of the CDR3 is TGCGCCAGCAGCCATAAGGACTACTTATCCGGGGAGCTGTTTTTT.

V gene TRBV25-1 combines with J gene TRBJ2-1; 8 positions agree with TRBD2. The germline V gene encodes CDR1 MGHDK and CDR2 SYGVNS. The CDR3 contains 16 residues. Unmatched junction bases numbered 7, after V lost 0 bases and J lost 6 bases. CDR3 sequence reads: CASSEYSGLVRNEQFF. The CDR3 nucleotides read TGTGCCAGCAGTGAATACTCGGGACTAGTACGCAATGAGCAGTTCTTC. The full variable domain, with the rest looked up from reference TRBV25-1 and TRBJ2-1, is EADIYQTPRYLVIGTGKKITLECSQTMGHDKMYWYQQDPGMELHLIHYSYGVNSTEKGDLSSESTVSRIRTEHFPLTLESARPSHTSQYLCASSEYSGLVRNEQFFGPGTRLTVL.